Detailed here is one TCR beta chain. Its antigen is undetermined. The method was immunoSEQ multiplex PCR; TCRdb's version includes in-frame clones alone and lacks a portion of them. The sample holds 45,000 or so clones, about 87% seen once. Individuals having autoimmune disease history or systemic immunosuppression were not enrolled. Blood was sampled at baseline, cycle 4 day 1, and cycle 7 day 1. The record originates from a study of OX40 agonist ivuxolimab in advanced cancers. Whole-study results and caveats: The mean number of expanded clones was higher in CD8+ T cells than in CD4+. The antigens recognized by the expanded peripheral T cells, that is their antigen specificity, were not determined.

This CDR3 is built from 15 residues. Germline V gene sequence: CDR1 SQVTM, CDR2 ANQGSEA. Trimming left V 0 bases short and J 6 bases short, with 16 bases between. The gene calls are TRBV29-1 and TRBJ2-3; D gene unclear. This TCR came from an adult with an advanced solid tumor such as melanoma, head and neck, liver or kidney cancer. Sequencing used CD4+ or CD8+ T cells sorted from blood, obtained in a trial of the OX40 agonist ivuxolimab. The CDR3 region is CSVEDPLGSIDTQYF. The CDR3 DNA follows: TGCAGCGTTGAAGATCCCCTGGGATCGATTGATACGCAGTATTTT.